A single sample gave rise to the 5 T cell receptor beta chains below, sequenced in a study of naive CD8 T cells in extremely preterm neonates. Profiled with immunoSEQ multiplex PCR; TCRdb holds only in-frame clones, not every one. The repertoire has 6,000 to 6,500 clones, under 99% of them found once; the top ten carry 0.4%. Cord blood came from elective full-term cesareans at about 35-41 weeks without labor or membrane rupture. Sample: naive CD8+ T cells from cord blood. These receptors were taken from a newborn in good health.

The genes are TRBV4-3 and TRBJ2-3, with 7 bases fitting TRBD2. The germline V gene encodes CDR1 LGHNA and CDR2 YSLEER. The ends lost 1 base at V and 2 bases at J; junction bases unmatched: 6. The CDR3 consists of 16 residues. The CDR3 nucleotides read TGCGCCAGCAGCCAAGTGGGGACTACCGACACAGATACGCAGTATTTT. Protein: CASSQVGTTDTDTQYF.

The chain links TRBV4-2 to TRBJ2-2; 11 bases match TRBD2. Germline V gene lookup returns CDR1 LGHNA and CDR2 YNFKEQ. This CDR3 contains 15 residues. Trimming took 2 bases from V and 6 from J; bases not matched to a gene: 2. In nucleotides, the CDR3 is TGTGCCAGCAGCCAAAATAGCGGGGGGGCCGGGGAGCTGTTTTTT. Encoded protein: CASSQNSGGAGELFF.

V and J are TRBV30 and TRBJ2-5, with D possibly TRBD1 on 6 matching bases. The J call is uncertain, as TRBJ2-7 better fits the DNA end. This CDR3 has 11 amino acids. Looked up from germline, CDR1 is GTSNPN and CDR2 is SVGIG (reference sequence). The CDR3 region is CAWKGHYEQYF. DNA for the CDR3: TGTGCCTGGAAGGGACACTACGAGCAGTACTTC.

The chain joins TRBV9 to TRBJ1-5; TRBD1 agrees at 7 bases. V shed 6 bases, J shed 1 base, and the junction held 13 bases outside the gene matches. Germline CDR1 and CDR2: SGDLS and YYNGEE. The CDR3 extends over 17 amino acids. CDR3 DNA sequence: TGTGCCAGCAATTCGGGGACAGTCTCAGAAAGCAATCAGCCCCAGCATTTT. Encoded protein: CASNSGTVSESNQPQHF.

The chain uses TRBV11-3 and TRBJ1-1; D is ambiguous. The CDR3 totals 13 residues. CDR1 and CDR2 from the germline V gene are SGHNT and YENEEA. Trimming shortened V by 4 bases and J by 1 base, and 7 bases separated the two germline ends. The CDR3 region is CASSSGGNTEAFF. The CDR3, as DNA: TGTGCCAGCAGCTCCGGAGGGAACACTGAAGCTTTCTTT.